The 3 T cell receptor beta chains below come from one sample, sequenced in a study of neoadjuvant anti-PD-1 for oral cavity cancer. Using immunoSEQ multiplex PCR, the repertoire was profiled, and TCRdb retains in-frame clones only, with some absent. The table has over 60,000 clones, roughly nine tenths seen once. The time point denotes: after neoadjuvant nivolumab, at surgical resection. Material: PBMCs, obtained after nivolumab (anti-PD-1) treatment. All receptors come from a person between 40 and 85 years old with oral cavity squamous cell carcinoma.

The chain combines TRBV14 with TRBJ1-2; maybe TRBD1 (5 bases). Per the germline V gene, CDR1 is SGHDN and CDR2 is FVKESK. CDR3 size: 14 residues. Between the trimmed V and J ends, which lost 1 base and 5 bases, there was a span of 11 bases. DNA for the CDR3: TGTGCCAGCAGCCAAGGATGGGGCGGTTATGGCTACACCTTC. This gives the protein CASSQGWGGYGYTF.

The V call is TRBV5-1, the J call TRBJ2-5; 14 nucleotides align to TRBD2. V dropped 3 bases and J dropped 5; count of bases not matched to a gene: 6. Germline CDR1 reads SGHRS; CDR2 reads YFSETQ. The CDR3 covers 16 residues. The CDR3: CASSWRTSGGIETQYF. CDR3 coding DNA: TGCGCCAGCAGCTGGCGGACTAGCGGGGGGATTGAGACCCAGTACTTC.

This clone was seen a single time. The CDR3 region has the DNA TGTGCCAGCAGCTTCGACTATAAGATCAATGAGCAGTTCTTC. Its translation is CASSFDYKINEQFF. The chain uses TRBV11-1 and TRBJ2-1, with D possibly being TRBD2 (5 bases). V lost 3 bases and J lost 6, with 12 bases in between. Per the germline V gene, CDR1 is SGHAT and CDR2 is FQDESV (reference sequence). This CDR3 has 14 amino acids.